This T cell receptor beta chain was documented in a study of T cells in Graves' hyperthyroidism and ophthalmopathy. General observations from the study: The model foresaw ophthalmopathy a median around 6.4 months prior to onset.

The sample holds many counts of this clonotype. Its specificity is not known. Over 18 months, lack of ophthalmopathy progression marked Graves' hyperthyroidism as stable. Diagnosing involved the use of clinical symptoms, serum thyroxine and TRAb, thyroid ultrasound and orbital computed tomography. The J segment lost 3 bases and the V segment lost 5 bases, leaving 11 bases of the junction unmatched. The CDR3 is made up of 16 amino acids. RNA transcripts served as the template for amplifying TCR beta CDR3 regions. The HTBI primer set drove a first-round RT-PCR of the TCR CDR3. TCRdb re-called the multiplex PCR reads with MiXCR, one entry per CDR3 protein. The sample contains around 600,000 distinct CDR3 sequences, around 16% of which appear only once.

The source is a woman in her twenties or thirties with Graves' hyperthyroidism. This chain links TRBV12-3 or TRBV12-4 with TRBJ2-5, with 8 bases fitting TRBD2. The sequencing input was blood. Here the CDR3 reads CASSPSTGLVKETQYF. For the CDR3, the DNA is TGTGCCAGCAGTCCCTCTACGGGACTAGTAAAAGAGACCCAGTACTTC.